This TCR beta chain appears in the sequencing data of a study of blood T cell repertoires in COVID-19. Libraries were prepared by immunoSEQ multiplex PCR; TCRdb keeps only in-frame clonotypes and omits some of them. This table has approximately 280,000 clones, over 75% appearing once. There are 13 residues in the CDR3. Trimming took 8 bases from V and 10 from J; bases not matched to a gene: 8. Looked up from germline, CDR1 is SNHLY and CDR2 is FYNNEI. The TCR originated in a man between 50 and 59 years old with active or convalescent COVID-19. The rearrangement joins TRBV2 to TRBJ1-1, with 12 positions matching TRBD1. The specimen sequenced was peripheral blood. CDR3 residues: CASFDGTGGPAFF. CDR3 sequence (DNA): TGTGCCAGCTTCGACGGGACAGGGGGCCCAGCTTTCTTT.